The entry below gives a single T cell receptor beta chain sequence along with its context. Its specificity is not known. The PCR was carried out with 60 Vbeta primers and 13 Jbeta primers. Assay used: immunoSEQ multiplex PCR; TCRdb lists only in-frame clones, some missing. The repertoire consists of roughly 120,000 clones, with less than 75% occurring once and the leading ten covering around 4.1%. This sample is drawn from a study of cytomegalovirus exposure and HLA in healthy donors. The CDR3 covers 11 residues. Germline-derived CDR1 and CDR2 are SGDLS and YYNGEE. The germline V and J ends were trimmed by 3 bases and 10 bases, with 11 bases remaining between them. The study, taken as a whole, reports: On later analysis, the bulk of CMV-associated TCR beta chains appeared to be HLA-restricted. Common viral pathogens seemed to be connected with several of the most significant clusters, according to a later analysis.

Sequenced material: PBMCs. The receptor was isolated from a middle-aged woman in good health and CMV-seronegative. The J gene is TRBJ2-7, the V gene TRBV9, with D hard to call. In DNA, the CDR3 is TGTGCCAGCAGCGATACGGGTCAACAGTACTTC. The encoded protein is CASSDTGQQYF.